The clone carrying this T cell receptor (beta chain) is a singleton in its sample. These data come from a study of control samples from healthy donors and cancer patients. This CDR3 is 15 amino acids long. CDR1 and CDR2 (germline): KGHDR, SFDVKD. The trim removed 4 bases at V and 6 bases at J, leaving 6 bases unmatched. Profiled with immunoSEQ multiplex PCR; TCRdb holds only in-frame clones, not every one. The sample has around 72,000 clones; approximately 88% are singletons. The chain is built from TRBV24-1 and TRBJ2-3; 10 bases map to TRBD1. What was sequenced was blood. This clonotype was sampled from a man aged 50-60 years in good health. The DNA of the CDR3 is TGTGCCACCAGTGACCTGGGGGACAGGGGCGATACGCAGTATTTT. Amino acid sequence: CATSDLGDRGDTQYF.